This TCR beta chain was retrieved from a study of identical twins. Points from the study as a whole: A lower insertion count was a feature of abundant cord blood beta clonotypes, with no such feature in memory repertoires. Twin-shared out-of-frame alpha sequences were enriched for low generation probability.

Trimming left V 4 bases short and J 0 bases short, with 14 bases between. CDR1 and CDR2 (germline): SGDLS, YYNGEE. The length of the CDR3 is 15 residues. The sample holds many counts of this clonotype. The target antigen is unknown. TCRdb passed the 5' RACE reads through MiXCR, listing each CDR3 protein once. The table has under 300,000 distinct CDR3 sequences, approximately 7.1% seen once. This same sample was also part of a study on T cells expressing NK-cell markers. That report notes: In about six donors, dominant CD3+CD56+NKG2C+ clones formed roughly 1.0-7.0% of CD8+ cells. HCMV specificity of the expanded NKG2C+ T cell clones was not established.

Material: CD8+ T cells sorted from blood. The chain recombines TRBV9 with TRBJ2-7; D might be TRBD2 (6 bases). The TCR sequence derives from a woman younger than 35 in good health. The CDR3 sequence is CASSTGTLSSYEQYF. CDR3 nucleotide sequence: TGTGCCAGCAGCACCGGGACTCTCAGCTCCTACGAGCAGTACTTC.